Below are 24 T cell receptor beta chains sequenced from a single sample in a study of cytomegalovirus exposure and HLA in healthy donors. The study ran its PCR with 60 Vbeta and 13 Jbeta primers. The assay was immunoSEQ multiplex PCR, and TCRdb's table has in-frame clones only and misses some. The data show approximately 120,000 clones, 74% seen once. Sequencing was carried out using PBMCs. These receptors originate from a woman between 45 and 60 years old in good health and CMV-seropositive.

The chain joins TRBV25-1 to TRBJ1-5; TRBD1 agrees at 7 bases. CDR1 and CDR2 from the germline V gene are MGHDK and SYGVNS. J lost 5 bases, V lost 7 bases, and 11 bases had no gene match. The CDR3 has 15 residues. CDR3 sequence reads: CASIGTDYNYQPQHF. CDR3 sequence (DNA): TGTGCCAGCATCGGGACAGATTACAACTATCAGCCCCAGCATTTT. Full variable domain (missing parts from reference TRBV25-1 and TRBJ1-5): EADIYQTPRYLVIGTGKKITLECSQTMGHDKMYWYQQDPGMELHLIHYSYGVNSTEKGDLSSESTVSRIRTEHFPLTLESARPSHTSQYLCASIGTDYNYQPQHFGDGTRLSIL.

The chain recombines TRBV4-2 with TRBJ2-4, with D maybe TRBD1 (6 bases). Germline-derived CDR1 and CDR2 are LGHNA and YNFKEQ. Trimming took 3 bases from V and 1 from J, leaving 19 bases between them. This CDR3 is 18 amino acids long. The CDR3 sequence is CASSHLTGVRWAKNIQYF. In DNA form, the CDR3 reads TGTGCCAGCAGCCATCTGACAGGAGTCCGATGGGCCAAAAACATTCAGTACTTC.

As DNA, the CDR3 is TGTGCCTGGAGTGTACGGCGGGGAGACTACGAGCAGTACTTC. This codes for CAWSVRRGDYEQYF. The chain couples TRBV30 to TRBJ2-7, with a weak D call TRBD2 (6 bases). This CDR3 comprises 14 residues. Trimming stripped 0 bases from V and 3 bases from J, with 12 bases between. Germline V gene data show CDR1 as GTSNPN and CDR2 as SVGIG (reference sequence).

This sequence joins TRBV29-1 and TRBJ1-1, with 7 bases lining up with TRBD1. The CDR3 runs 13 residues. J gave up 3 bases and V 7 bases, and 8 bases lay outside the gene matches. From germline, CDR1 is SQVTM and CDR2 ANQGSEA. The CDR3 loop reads CSAKTGRDTEAFF. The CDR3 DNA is TGCAGCGCCAAGACAGGGAGAGACACTGAAGCTTTCTTT.

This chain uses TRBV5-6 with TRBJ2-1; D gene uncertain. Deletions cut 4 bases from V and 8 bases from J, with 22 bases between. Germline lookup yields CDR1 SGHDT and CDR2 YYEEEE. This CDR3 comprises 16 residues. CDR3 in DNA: TGTGCCAGCAGCCAAGTAGGTTATCTAGTTTCCGATGAGCAGTTCTTC. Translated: CASSQVGYLVSDEQFF. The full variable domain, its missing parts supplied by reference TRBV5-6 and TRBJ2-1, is DAGVTQSPTHLIKTRGQQVTLRCSPKSGHDTVSWYQQALGQGPQFIFQYYEEEERQRGNFPDRFSGHQFPNYSSELNVNALLLGDSALYLCASSQVGYLVSDEQFFGPGTRLTVL.

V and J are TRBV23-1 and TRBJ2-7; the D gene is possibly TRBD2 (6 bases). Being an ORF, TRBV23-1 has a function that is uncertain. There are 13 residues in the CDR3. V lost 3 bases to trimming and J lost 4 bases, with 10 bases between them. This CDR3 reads CASSHGGGYEQYF. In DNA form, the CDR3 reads TGCGCCAGCAGTCACGGGGGTGGATACGAGCAGTACTTC.

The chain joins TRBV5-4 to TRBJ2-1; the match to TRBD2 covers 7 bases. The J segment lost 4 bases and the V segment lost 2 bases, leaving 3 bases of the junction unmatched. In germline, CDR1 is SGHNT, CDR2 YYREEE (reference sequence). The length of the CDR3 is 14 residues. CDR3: CASSLAGNYNEQFF. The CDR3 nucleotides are TGTGCCAGCAGCTTAGCGGGGAATTACAATGAGCAGTTCTTC.

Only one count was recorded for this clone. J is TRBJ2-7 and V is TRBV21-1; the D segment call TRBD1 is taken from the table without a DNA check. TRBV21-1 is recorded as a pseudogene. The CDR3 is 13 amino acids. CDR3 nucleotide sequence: TGTGCCAGCAGCAAAGCTGGGCCCTACGAGCAGTACTTC. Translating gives CASSKAGPYEQYF.

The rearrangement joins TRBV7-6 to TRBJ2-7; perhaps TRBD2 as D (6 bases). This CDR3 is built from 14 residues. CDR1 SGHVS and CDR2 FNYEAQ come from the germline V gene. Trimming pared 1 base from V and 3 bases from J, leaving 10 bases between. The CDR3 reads CASSLEEGHYEQYF. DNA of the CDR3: TGTGCCAGCAGCTTAGAGGAGGGCCACTACGAGCAGTACTTC.

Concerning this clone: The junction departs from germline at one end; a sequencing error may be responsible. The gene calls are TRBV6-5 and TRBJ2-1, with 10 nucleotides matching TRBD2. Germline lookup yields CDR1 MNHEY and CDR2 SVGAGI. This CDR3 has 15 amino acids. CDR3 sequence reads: CAGSPLAGPSDEQFF. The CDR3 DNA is TGTGCCGGCAGCCCACTAGCGGGGCCTTCGGATGAGCAGTTCTTC.

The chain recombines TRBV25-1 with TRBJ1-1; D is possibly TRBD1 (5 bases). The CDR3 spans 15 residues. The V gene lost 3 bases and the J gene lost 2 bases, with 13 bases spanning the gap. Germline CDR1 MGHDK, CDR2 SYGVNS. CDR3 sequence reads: CASSESLGGNTEAFF. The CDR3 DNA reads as TGTGCCAGCAGTGAGTCGTTGGGGGGAAACACTGAAGCTTTCTTT. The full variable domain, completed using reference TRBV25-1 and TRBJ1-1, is EADIYQTPRYLVIGTGKKITLECSQTMGHDKMYWYQQDPGMELHLIHYSYGVNSTEKGDLSSESTVSRIRTEHFPLTLESARPSHTSQYLCASSESLGGNTEAFFGQGTRLTVV.

CDR3: CASSLANRDRGPYEQYF. The CDR3 DNA follows: TGTGCCAGCAGCTTAGCAAACCGGGACAGGGGGCCCTACGAGCAGTACTTC. The chain couples TRBV7-7 to TRBJ2-7; 12 bases line up with TRBD1. With V trimmed by 0 bases and J by 2 bases, 5 bases remained unmatched. Germline-derived CDR1 and CDR2 are SSHAT and FNYEAQ (reference sequence). This CDR3 is built from 17 residues.

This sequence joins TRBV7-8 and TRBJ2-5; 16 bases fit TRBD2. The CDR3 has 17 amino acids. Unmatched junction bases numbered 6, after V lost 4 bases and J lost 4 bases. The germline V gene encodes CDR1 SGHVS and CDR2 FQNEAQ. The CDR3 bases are TGTGCCAGCAGCTCGGGACTAGCGGGGGGGGGACGAGAGACCCAGTACTTC. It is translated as CASSSGLAGGGRETQYF.

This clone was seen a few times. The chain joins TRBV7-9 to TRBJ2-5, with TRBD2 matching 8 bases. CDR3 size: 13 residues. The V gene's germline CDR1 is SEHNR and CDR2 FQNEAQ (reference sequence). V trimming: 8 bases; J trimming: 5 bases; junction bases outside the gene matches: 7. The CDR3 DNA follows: TGTGCCAGCGCCCGGGGGGGCCTTGAGACCCAGTACTTC. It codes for CASARGGLETQYF.

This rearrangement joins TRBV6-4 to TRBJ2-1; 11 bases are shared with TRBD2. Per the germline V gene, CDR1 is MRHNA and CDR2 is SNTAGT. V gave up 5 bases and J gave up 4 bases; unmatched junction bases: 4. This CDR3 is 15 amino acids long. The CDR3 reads CASSQTSGAYNEQFF. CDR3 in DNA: TGTGCCAGCAGTCAGACTAGCGGGGCATACAATGAGCAGTTCTTC.

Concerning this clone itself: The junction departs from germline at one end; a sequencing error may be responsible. The CDR3 DNA sequence: TGTGCCAGCAGGGAAGGACAGGGGGGTTACAATGAGCAGTTCTTC. Protein: CASREGQGGYNEQFF. This chain joins TRBV6-1 and TRBJ2-1; 10 positions agree with TRBD1. The CDR3 sequence is 15 residues long. The germline V gene has CDR1 MNHNS and CDR2 SASEGT.

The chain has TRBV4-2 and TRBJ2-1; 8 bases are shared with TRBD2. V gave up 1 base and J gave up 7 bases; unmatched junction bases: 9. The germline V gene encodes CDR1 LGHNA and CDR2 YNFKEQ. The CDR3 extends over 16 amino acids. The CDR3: CASSQVLQAGVNEQFF. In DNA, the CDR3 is TGTGCCAGCAGCCAAGTTCTCCAAGCGGGGGTAAATGAGCAGTTCTTC.

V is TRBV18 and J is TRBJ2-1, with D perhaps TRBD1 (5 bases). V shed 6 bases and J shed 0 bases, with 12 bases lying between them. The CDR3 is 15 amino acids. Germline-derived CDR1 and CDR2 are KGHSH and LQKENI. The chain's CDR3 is CASSAGLRSYNEQFF. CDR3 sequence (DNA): TGTGCCAGCTCCGCAGGGCTACGCTCCTACAATGAGCAGTTCTTC. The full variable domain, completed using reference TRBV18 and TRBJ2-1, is NAGVMQNPRHLVRRRGQEARLRCSPMKGHSHVYWYRQLPEEGLKFMVYLQKENIIDESGMPKERFSAEFPKEGPSILRIQQVVRGDSAAYFCASSAGLRSYNEQFFGPGTRLTVL.

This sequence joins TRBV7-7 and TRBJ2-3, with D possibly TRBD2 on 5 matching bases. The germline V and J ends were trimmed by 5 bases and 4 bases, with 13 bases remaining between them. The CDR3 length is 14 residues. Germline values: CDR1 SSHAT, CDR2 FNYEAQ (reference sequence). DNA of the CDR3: TGTGCCAGCAGCCCCCGTGCGGGCGCAGATACGCAGTATTTT. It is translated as CASSPRAGADTQYF.

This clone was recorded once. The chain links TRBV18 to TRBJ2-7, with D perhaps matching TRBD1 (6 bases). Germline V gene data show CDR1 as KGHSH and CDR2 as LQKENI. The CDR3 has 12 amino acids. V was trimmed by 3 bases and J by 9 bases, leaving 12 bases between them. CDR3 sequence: CASSPGDTGQYF. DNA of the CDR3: TGTGCCAGCTCACCCGGGGACACCGGGCAGTACTTC.

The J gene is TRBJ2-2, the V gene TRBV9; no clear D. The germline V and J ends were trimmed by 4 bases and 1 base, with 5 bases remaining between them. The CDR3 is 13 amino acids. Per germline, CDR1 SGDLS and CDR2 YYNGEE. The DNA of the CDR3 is TGTGCCAGCAGCTCTGTGAACACCGGGGAGCTGTTTTTT. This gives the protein CASSSVNTGELFF.

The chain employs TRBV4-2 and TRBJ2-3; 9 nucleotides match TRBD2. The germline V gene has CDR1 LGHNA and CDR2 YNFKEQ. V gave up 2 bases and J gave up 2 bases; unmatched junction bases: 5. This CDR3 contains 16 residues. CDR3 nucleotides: TGTGCCAGCAGCCAAATGCCTAGCGGGGACACAGATACGCAGTATTTT. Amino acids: CASSQMPSGDTDTQYF.

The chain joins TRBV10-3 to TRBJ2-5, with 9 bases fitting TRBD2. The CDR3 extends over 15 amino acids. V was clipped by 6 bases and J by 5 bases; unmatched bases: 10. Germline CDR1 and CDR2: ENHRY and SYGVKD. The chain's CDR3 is CAIRSGGTGWETQYF. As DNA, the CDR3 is TGTGCCATCAGAAGCGGGGGGACGGGGTGGGAGACCCAGTACTTC.

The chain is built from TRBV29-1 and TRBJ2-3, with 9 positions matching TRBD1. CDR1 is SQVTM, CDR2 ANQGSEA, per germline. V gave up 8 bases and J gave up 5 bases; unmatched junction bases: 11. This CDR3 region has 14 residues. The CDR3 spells CSTTGGQGQDTQYF. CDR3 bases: TGCAGCACAACTGGGGGACAGGGCCAAGATACGCAGTATTTT.